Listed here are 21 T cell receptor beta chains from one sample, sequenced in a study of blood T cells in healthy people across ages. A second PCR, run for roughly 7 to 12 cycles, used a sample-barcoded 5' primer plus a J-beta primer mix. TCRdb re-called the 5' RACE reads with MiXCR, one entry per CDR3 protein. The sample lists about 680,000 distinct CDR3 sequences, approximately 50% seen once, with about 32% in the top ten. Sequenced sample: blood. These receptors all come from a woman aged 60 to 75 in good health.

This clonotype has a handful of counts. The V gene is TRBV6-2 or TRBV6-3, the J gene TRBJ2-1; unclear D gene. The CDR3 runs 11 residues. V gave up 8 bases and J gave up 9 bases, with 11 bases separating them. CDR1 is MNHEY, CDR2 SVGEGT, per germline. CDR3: CASWSFSEQFF. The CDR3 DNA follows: TGTGCCAGCTGGAGTTTTTCTGAGCAGTTCTTC.

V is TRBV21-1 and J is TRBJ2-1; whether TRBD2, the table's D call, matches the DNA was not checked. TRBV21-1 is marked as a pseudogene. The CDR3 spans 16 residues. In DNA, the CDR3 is TGTGCCAGCAGCAAGGACCCGTTAGCGACCCGCAATGAGCAGTTCTTC. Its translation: CASSKDPLATRNEQFF.

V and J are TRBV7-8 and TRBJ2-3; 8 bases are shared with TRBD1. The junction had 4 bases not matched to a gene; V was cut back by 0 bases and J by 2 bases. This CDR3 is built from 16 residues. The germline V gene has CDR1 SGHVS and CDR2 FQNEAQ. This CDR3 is CASSLARDRFTDTQYF. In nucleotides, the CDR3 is TGTGCCAGCAGCTTAGCGCGGGACAGGTTCACAGATACGCAGTATTTT.

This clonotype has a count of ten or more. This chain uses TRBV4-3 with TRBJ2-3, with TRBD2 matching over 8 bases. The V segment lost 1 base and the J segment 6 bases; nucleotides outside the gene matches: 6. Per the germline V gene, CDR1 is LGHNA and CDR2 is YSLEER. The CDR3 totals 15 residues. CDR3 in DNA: TGCGCCAGCAGCCAAGGGGGACTAGGAGGCGATACGCAGTATTTT. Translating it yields CASSQGGLGGDTQYF.

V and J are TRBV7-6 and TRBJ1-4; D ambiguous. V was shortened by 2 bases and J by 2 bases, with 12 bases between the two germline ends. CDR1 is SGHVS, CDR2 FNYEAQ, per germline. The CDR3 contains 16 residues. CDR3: CASSLSLRGTNEKLFF. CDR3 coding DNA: TGTGCCAGCAGCTTAAGTTTGAGAGGGACTAATGAAAAACTGTTTTTT.

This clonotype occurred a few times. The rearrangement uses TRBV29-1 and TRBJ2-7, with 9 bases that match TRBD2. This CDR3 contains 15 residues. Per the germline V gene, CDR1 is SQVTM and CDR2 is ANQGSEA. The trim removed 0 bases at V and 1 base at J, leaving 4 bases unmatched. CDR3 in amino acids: CSVEDGLAGSYEQYF. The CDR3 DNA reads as TGCAGCGTTGAAGATGGGCTAGCGGGATCCTACGAGCAGTACTTC.

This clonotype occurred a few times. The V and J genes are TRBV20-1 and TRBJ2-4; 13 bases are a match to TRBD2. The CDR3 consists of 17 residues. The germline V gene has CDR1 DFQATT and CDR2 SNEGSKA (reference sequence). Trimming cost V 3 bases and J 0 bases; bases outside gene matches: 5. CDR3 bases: TGCAGTGCTAGGGGACTAGCGGGATCTCTAGCCAAAAACATTCAGTACTTC. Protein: CSARGLAGSLAKNIQYF.

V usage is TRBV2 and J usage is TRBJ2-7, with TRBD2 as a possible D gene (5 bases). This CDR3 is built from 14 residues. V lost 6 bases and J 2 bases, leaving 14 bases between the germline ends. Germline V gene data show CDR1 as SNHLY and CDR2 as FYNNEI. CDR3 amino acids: CASSPGLKAYEQYF. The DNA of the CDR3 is TGTGCCAGCAGCCCCGGACTGAAAGCCTACGAGCAGTACTTC.

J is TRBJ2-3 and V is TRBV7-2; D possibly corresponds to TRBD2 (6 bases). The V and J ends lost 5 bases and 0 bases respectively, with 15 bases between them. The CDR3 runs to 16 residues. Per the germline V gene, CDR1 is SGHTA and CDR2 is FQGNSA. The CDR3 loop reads CASSPLGRPSTDTQYF. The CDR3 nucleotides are TGTGCCAGCAGCCCCCTAGGGAGGCCCAGCACAGATACGCAGTATTTT.

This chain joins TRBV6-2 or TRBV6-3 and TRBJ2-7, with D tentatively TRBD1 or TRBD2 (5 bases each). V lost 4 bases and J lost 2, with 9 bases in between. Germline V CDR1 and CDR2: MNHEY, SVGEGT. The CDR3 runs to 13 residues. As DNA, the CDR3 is TGTGCCAGCAGTTGGGGACGGACCTACGAGCAGTACTTC. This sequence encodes CASSWGRTYEQYF.

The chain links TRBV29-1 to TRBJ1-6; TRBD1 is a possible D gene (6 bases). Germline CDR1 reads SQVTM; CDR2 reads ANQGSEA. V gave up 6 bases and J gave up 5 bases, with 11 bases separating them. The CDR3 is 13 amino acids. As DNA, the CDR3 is TGCAGCGTCCGGGACAAAGATAATTCACCCCTCCACTTT. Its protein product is CSVRDKDNSPLHF.

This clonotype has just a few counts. Here the CDR3 DNA reads TGTGCCAGCAGTTACTCGGGCTGGCTTAAAGAGACCCAGTACTTC. Translating gives CASSYSGWLKETQYF. The V and J genes are TRBV6-5 and TRBJ2-5; the D is unclear. This CDR3 has 15 amino acids. Germline assignment: CDR1 MNHEY and CDR2 SVGAGI. V was trimmed by 0 bases and J by 3 bases, leaving 11 bases between them.

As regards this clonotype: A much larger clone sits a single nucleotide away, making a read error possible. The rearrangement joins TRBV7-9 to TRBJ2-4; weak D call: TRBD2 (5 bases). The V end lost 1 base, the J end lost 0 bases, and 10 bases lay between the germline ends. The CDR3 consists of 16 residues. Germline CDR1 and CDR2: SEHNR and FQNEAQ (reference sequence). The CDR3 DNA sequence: TGTGCCAGCAGCTTAGGTGCCGGGGAAGCCAAAAACATTCAGTACTTC. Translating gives CASSLGAGEAKNIQYF. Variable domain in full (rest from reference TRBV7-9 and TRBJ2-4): DTGVSQNPRHKITKRGQNVTFRCDPISEHNRLYWYRQTLGQGPEFLTYFQNEAQLEKSRLLSDRFSAERPKGSFSTLEIQRTEQGDSAMYLCASSLGAGEAKNIQYFGAGTRLSVL.

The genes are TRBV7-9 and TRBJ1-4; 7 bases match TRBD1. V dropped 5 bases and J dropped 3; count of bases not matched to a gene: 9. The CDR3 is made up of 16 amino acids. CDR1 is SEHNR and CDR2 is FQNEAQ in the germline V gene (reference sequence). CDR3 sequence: CASSPRQGRANEKLFF. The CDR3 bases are TGTGCCAGCAGCCCAAGACAGGGACGGGCTAATGAAAAACTGTTTTTT.

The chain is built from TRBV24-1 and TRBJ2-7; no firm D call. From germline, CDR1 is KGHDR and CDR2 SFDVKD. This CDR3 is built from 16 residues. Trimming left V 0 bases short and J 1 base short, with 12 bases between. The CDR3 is CATSDLGRGGSYEQYF. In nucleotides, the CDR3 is TGTGCCACCAGTGATTTGGGTCGCGGCGGATCCTACGAGCAGTACTTC.

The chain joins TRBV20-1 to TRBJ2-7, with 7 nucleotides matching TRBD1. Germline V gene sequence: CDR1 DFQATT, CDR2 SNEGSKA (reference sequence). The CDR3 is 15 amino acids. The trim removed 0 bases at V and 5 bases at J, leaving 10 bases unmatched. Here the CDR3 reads CSARDFRDSAHEQYF. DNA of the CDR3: TGCAGTGCTAGAGATTTCCGGGACAGTGCCCACGAGCAGTACTTC.

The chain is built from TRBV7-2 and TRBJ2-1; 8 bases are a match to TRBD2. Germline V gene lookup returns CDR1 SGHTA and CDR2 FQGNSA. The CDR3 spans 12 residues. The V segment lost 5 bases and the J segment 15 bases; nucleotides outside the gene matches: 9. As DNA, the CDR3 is TGTGCCAGCAGCCCAACCGGGACTAGTAGGTTCTTC. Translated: CASSPTGTSRFF.

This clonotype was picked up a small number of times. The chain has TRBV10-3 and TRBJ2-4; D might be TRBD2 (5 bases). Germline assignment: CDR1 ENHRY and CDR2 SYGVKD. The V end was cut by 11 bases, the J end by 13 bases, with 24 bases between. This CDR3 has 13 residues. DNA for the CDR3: TGTGCCTTCAAGGCGGGCCTCCATGGGGAGCAGTACTTC. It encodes CAFKAGLHGEQYF.

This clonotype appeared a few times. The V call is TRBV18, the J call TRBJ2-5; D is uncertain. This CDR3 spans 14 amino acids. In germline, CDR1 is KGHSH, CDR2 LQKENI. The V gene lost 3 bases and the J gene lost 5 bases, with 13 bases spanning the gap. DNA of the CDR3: TGTGCCAGCTCACCTCCGGAAGGGCGGGAGACCCAGTACTTC. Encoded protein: CASSPPEGRETQYF.

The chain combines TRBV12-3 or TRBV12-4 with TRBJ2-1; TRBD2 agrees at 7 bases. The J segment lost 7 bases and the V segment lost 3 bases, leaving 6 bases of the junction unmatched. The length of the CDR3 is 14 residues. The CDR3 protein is CASSLASGTNEQFF. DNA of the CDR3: TGTGCCAGCAGTTTGGCTAGCGGTACAAATGAGCAGTTCTTC.

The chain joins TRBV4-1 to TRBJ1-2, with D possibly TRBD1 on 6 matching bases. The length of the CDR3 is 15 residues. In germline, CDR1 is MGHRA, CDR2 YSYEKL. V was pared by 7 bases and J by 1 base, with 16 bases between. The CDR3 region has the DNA TGCGCCAGCACGAGGCTTCAGGGGATTAACTATGGCTACACCTTC. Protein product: CASTRLQGINYGYTF.